The clone carrying this TCR beta chain was seen a handful of times. Its specificity is not known. Each TCR cDNA molecule carried a unique molecular identifier. From the 5' RACE reads, TCRdb called clonotypes with MiXCR, one entry per CDR3 protein. The table records 40,000 to 55,000 distinct CDR3 sequences, around 13% of them present only once. The data derive from a study of spatial heterogeneity in lung cancer. V was cut by 3 bases and J by 1 base, with 10 bases left in between. This CDR3 is built from 15 residues. Indicated time point: sample taken at primary tumor resection. The input material, whole RNA from tumor, nontumor lung or frozen PBMC, was sequenced unsorted. Regarding the study as a whole: Whereas they appeared in blood less at follow-up, ubiquitous expanded tumor TCRs appeared there more at resection.

The sequenced sample was PBMCs, obtained at surgery. This rearrangement joins TRBV12-3 or TRBV12-4 to TRBJ1-5; tentatively, D is TRBD1 (5 bases). This clonotype was sampled from a male donor with early-stage non-small cell lung cancer. CDR3 protein: CASSLGPVSNQPQHF. CDR3 bases: TGTGCCAGCAGTTTGGGGCCAGTAAGCAATCAGCCCCAGCATTTT.